The T cell receptor beta chain described here comes from a study of T cell responses to AZD1222 COVID-19 vaccine. The study, taken as a whole, reports: Females outnumbered males among donors, who were mostly white British; clonal diversity was possibly underestimated. Following two doses of AZD1222, Spike-specific TCR breadth and depth rose. Close to half of all spike-specific TCRs reportedly target regions of the variants that are unmutated.

Sequenced by immunoSEQ multiplex PCR; TCRdb stores in-frame clones only, minus some. Of roughly 150,000 clones listed, about nine tenths were seen once; the top ten hold about 4.8%. Turning to this clone: The antigen remains undetermined.

The source of this sequence is an adult in good health. The source was peripheral blood, collected on day 0 of AZD1222 vaccination.

In nucleotides, the CDR3 is TGTGCCTGGAGTAGGGGAACTAATGAAAAACTGTTTTTT. This codes for CAWSRGTNEKLFF. The chain employs TRBV30 and TRBJ1-4; a weak D match, TRBD1 (5 bases). From germline, CDR1 is GTSNPN and CDR2 SVGIG (reference sequence). This CDR3 contains 13 residues. Trimming removed 2 bases from V and 1 base from J, with 5 bases in between. The entire variable domain, with the rest obtained from reference TRBV30 and TRBJ1-4, is as follows: SQTIHQWPATLVQPVGSPLSLECTVEGTSNPNLYWYRQAAGRGLQLLFYSVGIGQISSEVPQNLSASRPQDRQFILSSKKLLLSDSGFYLCAWSRGTNEKLFFGSGTQLSVL.